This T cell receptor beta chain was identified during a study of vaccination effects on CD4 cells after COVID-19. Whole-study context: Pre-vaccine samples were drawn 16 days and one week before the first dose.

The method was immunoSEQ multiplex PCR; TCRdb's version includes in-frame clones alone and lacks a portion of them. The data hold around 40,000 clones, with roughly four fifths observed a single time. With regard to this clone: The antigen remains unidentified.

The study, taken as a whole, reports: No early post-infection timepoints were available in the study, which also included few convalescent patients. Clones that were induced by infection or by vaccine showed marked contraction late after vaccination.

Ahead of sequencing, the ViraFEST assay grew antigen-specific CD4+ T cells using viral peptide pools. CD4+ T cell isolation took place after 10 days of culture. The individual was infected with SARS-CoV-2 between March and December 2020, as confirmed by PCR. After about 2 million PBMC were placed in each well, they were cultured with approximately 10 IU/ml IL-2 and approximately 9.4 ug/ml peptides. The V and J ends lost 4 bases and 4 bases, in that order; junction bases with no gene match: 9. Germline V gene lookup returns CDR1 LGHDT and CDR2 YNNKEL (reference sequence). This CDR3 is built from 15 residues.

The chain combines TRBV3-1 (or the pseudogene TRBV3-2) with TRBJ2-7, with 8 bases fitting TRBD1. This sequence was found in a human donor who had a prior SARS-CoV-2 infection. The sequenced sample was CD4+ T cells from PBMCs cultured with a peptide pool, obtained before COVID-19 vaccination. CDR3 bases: TGTGCCAGCAGCCTTACCGCAGGGGGCTTTTACGAGCAGTACTTC. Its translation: CASSLTAGGFYEQYF.